The 27 T cell receptor beta chains given below trace back to one sample, sequenced in a study of blood T cell repertoires in COVID-19. Method: immunoSEQ multiplex PCR; TCRdb's copy keeps in-frame clones and lacks some. The table shows approximately 350,000 clones, with roughly 90% occurring only once. Sequencing was done on a sample of peripheral blood. These TCRs come from a man aged 40-49 years with acute or convalescent COVID-19.

This clone was counted only a few times. This rearrangement joins TRBV14 to TRBJ2-7; 11 bases align to TRBD2. Germline loops: CDR1 SGHDN, CDR2 FVKESK. CDR3 length: 14 amino acids. V was pared by 4 bases and J by 7 bases, with 6 bases of the junction left unmatched. CDR3 DNA sequence: TGTGCCAGCAGCCCTAGCGGGAGGCCGGGTGAGCAGTACTTC. Protein sequence: CASSPSGRPGEQYF. The whole variable domain, remainder taken from reference TRBV14 and TRBJ2-7, is EAGVTQFPSHSVIEKGQTVTLRCDPISGHDNLYWYRRVMGKEIKFLLHFVKESKQDESGMPNNRFLAERTGGTYSTLKVQPAELEDSGVYFCASSPSGRPGEQYFGPGTRLTVT.

In regard to this clone: Relative to the germline gene, one junction end is altered; a read error may explain this. This chain uses TRBV6-1 with TRBJ2-1, with a weak D call TRBD1 (5 bases). The V gene's germline CDR1 is MNHNS and CDR2 SASEGT. CDR3 length: 15 amino acids. CDR3 region: CASREGIGRGFEQFF. In DNA, the CDR3 is TGTGCCAGCAGAGAAGGGATAGGTAGGGGTTTTGAGCAGTTCTTC.

This chain uses TRBV15 with TRBJ1-2, with TRBD1 identical over 9 bases. The CDR3 is 15 residues long. V was clipped by 4 bases and J by 8 bases; unmatched bases: 11. CDR1 is LNHNV, CDR2 YYDKDF, per germline (reference sequence). As DNA, the CDR3 is TGTGCCACCAGCATGGGACAGGGTCTAACTATGGGCTACACCTTC. It translates to CATSMGQGLTMGYTF.

The chain is built from TRBV28 and TRBJ1-4; 12 bases map to TRBD1. Germline lookup yields CDR1 MDHEN and CDR2 SYDVKM. Losses at the gene ends were 5 bases for V and 3 bases for J; bases not matched to a gene: 7. The CDR3 sequence is 17 residues long. The CDR3, as DNA: TGTGCCAGCAGTGCCCGGGACAGGGGGCCGTCTAATGAAAAACTGTTTTTT. It specifies CASSARDRGPSNEKLFF.

This sequence joins TRBV28 and TRBJ1-6; D is perhaps TRBD1 (5 bases). Germline loops: CDR1 MDHEN, CDR2 SYDVKM. CDR3 length: 14 amino acids. Trimming left V 5 bases short and J 7 bases short, with 12 bases between. The CDR3 region has the DNA TGTGCCAGCAGTACAACAGGTTTGAATTCACCCCTCCACTTT. Translating gives CASSTTGLNSPLHF.

The rearrangement joins TRBV7-9 to TRBJ2-7; 9 bases map to TRBD1. CDR3 size: 16 residues. Trimming at V came to 5 bases and at J to 0 bases, leaving 8 bases not matched to a gene. Germline V lookup: CDR1 SEHNR, CDR2 FQNEAQ (reference sequence). The CDR3 DNA reads as TGTGCCAGCAGCCCACCGGGACAGGGTTCCTCCTACGAGCAGTACTTC. Its translation: CASSPPGQGSSYEQYF. The full variable domain, with the rest looked up from reference TRBV7-9 and TRBJ2-7, is DTGVSQNPRHKITKRGQNVTFRCDPISEHNRLYWYRQTLGQGPEFLTYFQNEAQLEKSRLLSDRFSAERPKGSFSTLEIQRTEQGDSAMYLCASSPPGQGSSYEQYFGPGTRLTVT.

This clone is a singleton in its sample. Other nucleotide sequences in the sample specify the same CDR3. The chain joins TRBV18 to TRBJ1-4; perhaps TRBD1 as D (6 bases). Looked up from germline, CDR1 is KGHSH and CDR2 is LQKENI. The CDR3 loop spans 14 amino acids. Between the trimmed V and J ends, which lost 2 bases and 2 bases, there was a span of 6 bases. Written as DNA, the CDR3 is TGTGCCAGCTCACCAAGGGGGACTAATGAAAAACTGTTTTTT. Translation: CASSPRGTNEKLFF.

V usage is TRBV19 and J usage is TRBJ1-1; D might be TRBD1 (5 bases). The CDR3 has 11 residues. Germline CDR1 reads LNHDA; CDR2 reads SQIVND (reference sequence). Trimming removed 9 bases at V and 6 bases at J, with 11 bases between. In DNA, the CDR3 is TGTGCCAGGCGGGGGAAAGCTGAAGCTTTCTTT. Translation: CARRGKAEAFF.

The sample holds a few counts of this clone. The gene calls are TRBV30 and TRBJ2-7; perhaps TRBD2 as D (6 bases). V was trimmed by 3 bases and J by 3 bases, leaving 15 bases between them. The germline gives CDR1 GTSNPN, CDR2 SVGIG (reference sequence). The CDR3 length is 14 residues. The CDR3 spells CAWSPGVSRYEQYF. In DNA, the CDR3 is TGTGCCTGGAGCCCGGGAGTCTCCCGCTACGAGCAGTACTTC.

The count of this clone is one. The rearrangement links TRBV7-9 to TRBJ2-7; no clear D. The V gene's germline CDR1 is SEHNR and CDR2 FQNEAQ (reference sequence). V lost 5 bases, J lost 0 bases, and 11 bases lay in between. The CDR3 extends over 14 amino acids. The DNA of the CDR3 is TGTGCCAGCAGCGCCGTGAGGAGCTCCTACGAGCAGTACTTC. Amino acid sequence: CASSAVRSSYEQYF.

The rearrangement links TRBV7-2 to TRBJ2-7, with TRBD2 matching over 8 bases. The germline V gene encodes CDR1 SGHTA and CDR2 FQGNSA. CDR3 length: 16 amino acids. J was trimmed by 3 bases and V by 5 bases; bases with no gene match: 12. The CDR3 region is CASSARELAAFYEQYF. In nucleotides, the CDR3 is TGTGCCAGCAGCGCCCGAGAACTAGCGGCATTCTACGAGCAGTACTTC.

This clone occurred a few times. The gene calls are TRBV19 and TRBJ1-1; D remains ambiguous. CDR1 and CDR2 (germline): LNHDA, SQIVND (reference sequence). Trimming removed 5 bases at V and 1 base at J, with 11 bases between. This CDR3 is 14 amino acids long. This CDR3 is CASSLTPTNTEAFF. The CDR3 bases are TGTGCCAGTAGTTTGACACCGACGAACACTGAAGCTTTCTTT.

This chain joins TRBV19 and TRBJ1-2; the match to TRBD1 covers 9 bases. Germline CDR1 LNHDA, CDR2 SQIVND (reference sequence). This CDR3 has 15 amino acids. Unmatched junction bases numbered 8, after V lost 3 bases and J lost 6 bases. In DNA, the CDR3 is TGTGCCAGTAGTATGGAGGACAGGGGACCCCATGGCTACACCTTC. It encodes CASSMEDRGPHGYTF.

This chain's CDR3 is CASSLHINYGYTF. The DNA of the CDR3 is TGTGCCAGCAGCTTACACATAAACTATGGCTACACCTTC. The genes are TRBV7-9 and TRBJ1-2; D is uncertain. The ends were cut back, 2 bases at V and 2 bases at J, with 6 bases in the middle. Germline values: CDR1 SEHNR, CDR2 FQNEAQ (reference sequence). This CDR3 is 13 amino acids long.

This clone has a single count. This sequence joins TRBV3-1 (or the pseudogene TRBV3-2) and TRBJ2-5; 9 bases agree with TRBD2. Germline CDR1 LGHDT, CDR2 YNNKEL (reference sequence). The length of the CDR3 is 15 residues. V shed 7 bases, J shed 4 bases, and the junction held 10 bases outside the gene matches. The CDR3 DNA reads TGTGCCAGCATTCGGGGGACTAGCTTTACAGAGACCCAGTACTTC. This codes for CASIRGTSFTETQYF.

The chain is built from TRBV5-4 and TRBJ1-1, with a tentative D call TRBD1 (6 bases). CDR1 and CDR2 from the germline V gene are SGHNT and YYREEE (reference sequence). Trimming removed 1 base at V and 1 base at J, with 8 bases between. This CDR3 has 14 residues. The CDR3 nucleotides read TGTGCCAGCAGCTTGCCGGGACAGAACACTGAAGCTTTCTTT. Encoded protein: CASSLPGQNTEAFF.

The chain recombines TRBV19 with TRBJ2-7; TRBD2 agrees at 7 bases. CDR3 size: 14 residues. Looked up from germline, CDR1 is LNHDA and CDR2 is SQIVND (reference sequence). Trimming cost V 9 bases and J 2 bases; bases outside gene matches: 10. The DNA for the CDR3 is TGTGCCAGCCGGGGGGTCCTCCCACCCTACGAGCAGTACTTC. It encodes CASRGVLPPYEQYF.

The CDR3 nucleotides are TGTGCCAGCAGTCCGACTGAAGCTTTCTTT. Amino acid sequence: CASSPTEAFF. This chain joins TRBV12-3 or TRBV12-4 and TRBJ1-1; no definite D call. The CDR3 contains 10 residues. Trimming left V 5 bases short and J 5 bases short, with 3 bases between.

As to this clone: At the DNA level, this CDR3 is encoded by other sequences in the same sample as well. The chain combines TRBV27 with TRBJ2-7, with D tentatively TRBD1 (5 bases). CDR3 length equals 13 residues. Germline CDR1 MNHEY, CDR2 SMNVEV (reference sequence). Trimming pared 3 bases from V and 2 bases from J, leaving 8 bases between. Here the CDR3 reads CASSFGRAYEQYF. CDR3 DNA sequence: TGTGCCAGCAGTTTCGGCAGGGCCTACGAGCAGTACTTC.

Only a few counts were recorded for this clone. The CDR3 sequence: CASSLTTDRFGRENTEAFF. The DNA of the CDR3 is TGTGCCAGCTCACTAACCACGGATCGGTTCGGGAGGGAGAACACTGAAGCTTTCTTT. V is TRBV18 and J is TRBJ1-1; no definite D call. V was clipped by 4 bases and J by 1 base, with 25 bases between them. Germline V gives CDR1 KGHSH, CDR2 LQKENI. This CDR3 contains 19 residues.

V is TRBV10-3 and J is TRBJ1-4; perhaps TRBD1 as D (6 bases). Germline V gene sequence: CDR1 ENHRY, CDR2 SYGVKD. The CDR3 has 17 residues. V was clipped by 6 bases and J by 7 bases, with 24 bases between them. The CDR3 loop is CAISGGAPGYPAEKLFF. Here the CDR3 DNA reads TGTGCCATCAGCGGGGGGGCACCCGGCTACCCCGCTGAAAAACTGTTTTTT.

This clone came up a few times. The same CDR3 is also encoded by other DNA sequences in this sample. The CDR3 bases are TGTGCCAGTAGTCCCCAGGGGGCCGAGACCCAGTACTTC. Its translation: CASSPQGAETQYF. The rearrangement uses TRBV19 and TRBJ2-5, with 8 nucleotides matching TRBD1. Germline assignment: CDR1 LNHDA and CDR2 SQIVND (reference sequence). V was clipped by 5 bases and J by 5 bases; unmatched bases: 4. The CDR3 runs to 13 residues. The full variable domain, with the rest looked up from reference TRBV19 and TRBJ2-5, is DGGITQSPKYLFRKEGQNVTLSCEQNLNHDAMYWYRQDPGQGLRLIYYSQIVNDFQKGDIAEGYSVSREKKESFPLTVTSAQKNPTAFYLCASSPQGAETQYFGPGTRLLVL.

The chain combines TRBV3-1 (or the pseudogene TRBV3-2) with TRBJ1-5, with D possibly being TRBD1 (6 bases). CDR1 and CDR2 (germline): LGHDT, YNNKEL (reference sequence). V dropped 1 base and J dropped 4 bases, with 20 bases sitting between them. The CDR3 runs 18 residues. CDR3 sequence reads: CASSQVVESGAWNQPQHF. The DNA of the CDR3 is TGTGCCAGCAGCCAAGTGGTCGAATCAGGGGCTTGGAATCAGCCCCAGCATTTT.

This clone was detected only once. The chain links TRBV2 to TRBJ1-2, with 7 bases aligning to TRBD1. Germline trimming cut 2 bases from V and 4 bases from J; bases unmatched to any gene: 4. This CDR3 has 14 amino acids. Germline V gives CDR1 SNHLY, CDR2 FYNNEI. The CDR3 DNA reads as TGTGCCAGCAGTGAAAGGGGGCCCAGCTATGGCTACACCTTC. As protein: CASSERGPSYGYTF.

The chain recombines TRBV19 with TRBJ2-1, with D possibly matching TRBD2 (6 bases). Trimming cost V 7 bases and J 0 bases, with 13 bases left between them. The CDR3 loop spans 15 amino acids. CDR1 LNHDA and CDR2 SQIVND come from the germline V gene (reference sequence). The CDR3 loop is CASTSSGTSYNEQFF. The CDR3 DNA sequence: TGTGCCAGTACTAGTAGCGGAACCTCCTACAATGAGCAGTTCTTC.

The chain carries TRBV18 and TRBJ1-5, with 8 bases matching TRBD1. This CDR3 has 14 residues. CDR1 KGHSH and CDR2 LQKENI come from the germline V gene. V gave up 2 bases and J gave up 6 bases; unmatched junction bases: 3. CDR3 in amino acids: CASSPLDRAQPQHF. In nucleotides, the CDR3 is TGTGCCAGCTCACCATTGGACAGGGCTCAGCCCCAGCATTTT.

The chain is built from TRBV4-1 and TRBJ2-5, with 7 bases identical to TRBD1. Losses at the gene ends were 4 bases for V and 1 base for J; bases not matched to a gene: 3. The CDR3 extends over 14 amino acids. Germline V gene sequence: CDR1 MGHRA, CDR2 YSYEKL. CDR3 bases: TGCGCCAGCAGCCCGCGGACAGGCCAAGAGACCCAGTACTTC. This encodes CASSPRTGQETQYF.